The clone carrying this T cell receptor (beta chain) was detected a few times. Its antigen remains unidentified. A universal primer site was created by template switching, with the cDNA bearing unique molecular identifiers. TCRdb reanalysed the 5' RACE reads using MiXCR and keeps one entry per CDR3 protein. The sample has 500,000 to 550,000 distinct CDR3 sequences; around 20% are singletons. The CDR3 is made up of 17 amino acids. CDR1 is ENHRY and CDR2 is SYGVKD in the germline V gene. V trimming: 7 bases; J trimming: 7 bases; junction bases outside the gene matches: 16. This entry belongs to a study of identical twins. Overall study findings and caveats: Models underestimated how often monozygotic twins shared out-of-frame TCR alpha. Within cord blood, abundant beta clonotypes carried fewer insertions, but memory repertoires showed no such trend. Where out-of-frame alpha sequences were twin-shared, they showed excess low generation probability.

This sample also appeared in a second study, on yellow fever vaccine responses in identical twins.

The receptor was isolated from a young woman in good health. The V gene is TRBV10-3, the J gene TRBJ2-2; 9 bases line up with TRBD1. Sequenced sample: CD4+ T cells sorted from blood. The CDR3 bases are TGTGCCATCACCCAGTATACGACAGGGGGTGGCGTCGGGGAGCTGTTTTTT. Its protein is CAITQYTTGGGVGELFF.